The 24 T cell receptor beta chains listed next were all sequenced from one sample in a study of technical replicates of blood from several donors. Assay used: immunoSEQ multiplex PCR; TCRdb lists only in-frame clones, some missing. Seen here are around 70,000 clones, approximately 95% observed once, and the top ten hold 0.25%. The sample consisted of T cells isolated from PBMCs. The receptors derive from a human donor in good health.

The rearrangement uses TRBV4-2 and TRBJ2-7; D ambiguous. The CDR3 runs to 16 residues. Germline loops: CDR1 LGHNA, CDR2 YNFKEQ. The ends were cut back, 0 bases at V and 5 bases at J, with 17 bases in the middle. CDR3 sequence reads: CASSQDSHGVRDEQYF. CDR3 DNA: TGTGCCAGCAGCCAAGATAGCCATGGAGTCCGGGACGAGCAGTACTTC.

The chain combines TRBV6-4 with TRBJ2-7, with 10 bases lining up with TRBD1. CDR3 length: 14 amino acids. Germline assignment: CDR1 MRHNA and CDR2 SNTAGT. J was trimmed by 5 bases and V by 5 bases; bases with no gene match: 6. The CDR3 reads CASSKRQGAHEQYF. In DNA, the CDR3 is TGTGCCAGCAGTAAGAGACAGGGGGCCCACGAGCAGTACTTC.

In its sample, this clone was seen once. The chain couples TRBV11-2 to TRBJ1-6, with D perhaps TRBD1 (6 bases). CDR1 and CDR2 from the germline V gene are SGHAT and FQNNGV. V lost 5 bases, J lost 7 bases, and 12 bases lay in between. The CDR3 runs to 14 residues. The CDR3 DNA sequence: TGTGCCAGCAGCCCACCGGACAGAAATTCACCCCTCCACTTT. Its protein is CASSPPDRNSPLHF.

The J gene is TRBJ2-6, the V gene TRBV28; maybe TRBD2 (6 bases). CDR3 length equals 17 residues. V shed 6 bases and J shed 4 bases, with 19 bases lying between them. Germline assignment: CDR1 MDHEN and CDR2 SYDVKM. CDR3 region: CASSLDLASGGANVLTF. The CDR3 DNA is TGTGCCAGCAGCCTTGACCTAGCGAGCGGCGGGGCCAACGTCCTGACTTTC.

J is TRBJ2-6 and V is TRBV11-3, with D possibly TRBD1 on 5 matching bases. V was cut by 3 bases and J by 0 bases, with 21 bases left in between. The germline gives CDR1 SGHNT, CDR2 YENEEA. The CDR3 extends over 20 amino acids. CDR3 DNA: TGTGCCAGCAGCTTTATGGGCAGGGAATCATTCCTCTCTGGGGCCAACGTCCTGACTTTC. Protein sequence: CASSFMGRESFLSGANVLTF. Full variable domain (missing parts from reference TRBV11-3 and TRBJ2-6): EAGVVQSPRYKIIEKKQPVAFWCNPISGHNTLYWYLQNLGQGPELLIRYENEEAVDDSQLPKDRFSAERLKGVDSTLKIQPAELGDSAVYLCASSFMGRESFLSGANVLTFGAGSRLTVL.

J is TRBJ1-4 and V is TRBV19, with D perhaps matching TRBD1 (6 bases). Germline CDR1 is LNHDA and CDR2 is SQIVND (reference sequence). This CDR3 is 15 amino acids long. V lost 5 bases and J 0 bases, leaving 10 bases between the germline ends. CDR3 DNA sequence: TGTGCCAGTAGTGCTGACAGGCCAACTAATGAAAAACTGTTTTTT. Translating gives CASSADRPTNEKLFF.

This clone was seen only once. The genes are TRBV28 and TRBJ1-2, with D perhaps matching TRBD1 (5 bases). V was shortened by 4 bases and J by 4 bases, with 16 bases between the two germline ends. Germline CDR1 and CDR2: MDHEN and SYDVKM. The CDR3 runs to 15 residues. Written as DNA, the CDR3 is TGTGCCAGCAGTTGGGGGGATTATGCCATCTATGGCTACACCTTC. Residues: CASSWGDYAIYGYTF.

J is TRBJ1-3 and V is TRBV7-2; 7 bases map to TRBD1. The CDR3 is 14 residues long. The germline CDR1 and CDR2 sequences are SGHTA and FQGNSA. J was trimmed by 10 bases and V by 5 bases; bases with no gene match: 11. Here the CDR3 reads CASSPRDSSWTIYF. The CDR3 nucleotides are TGTGCCAGCAGCCCTCGGGACAGCTCCTGGACCATATATTTT. Looking up the rest from reference TRBV7-2 and TRBJ1-3 gives the full variable domain: GAGVSQSPSNKVTEKGKDVELRCDPISGHTALYWYRQSLGQGLEFLIYFQGNSAPDKSGLPSDRFSAERTGGSVSTLTIQRTQQEDSAVYLCASSPRDSSWTIYFGEGSWLTVV.

V usage is TRBV10-3 and J usage is TRBJ2-7, with 7 bases matching TRBD1. The V gene's germline CDR1 is ENHRY and CDR2 SYGVKD. V shed 8 bases, J shed 5 bases, and the junction held 0 bases outside the gene matches. The CDR3 spans 10 residues. For the CDR3, the DNA is TGTGCCATCGGACAGGACGAGCAGTACTTC. It codes for CAIGQDEQYF.

The genes are TRBV30 and TRBJ1-5; 7 bases agree with TRBD1. Germline V lookup: CDR1 GTSNPN, CDR2 SVGIG (reference sequence). Germline trimming cut 0 bases from V and 6 bases from J; bases unmatched to any gene: 14. The CDR3 sequence is 17 residues long. The CDR3 DNA reads as TGTGCCTGGAGTGTTCGGAATCAGGGGGAAATCGGTCAGCCCCAGCATTTT. Residues: CAWSVRNQGEIGQPQHF.

The chain joins TRBV28 to TRBJ1-3, with a possible D match to TRBD1 (6 bases). Germline lookup yields CDR1 MDHEN and CDR2 SYDVKM. V lost 6 bases, J lost 0 bases, and 12 bases lay in between. The CDR3 is made up of 15 amino acids. For the CDR3, the DNA is TGTGCCAGCAGACCCGGGACAACCTCTGGAAACACCATATATTTT. This sequence encodes CASRPGTTSGNTIYF. Full variable domain (rest looked up from reference TRBV28 and TRBJ1-3): DVKVTQSSRYLVKRTGEKVFLECVQDMDHENMFWYRQDPGLGLRLIYFSYDVKMKEKGDIPEGYSVSREKKERFSLILESASTNQTSMYLCASRPGTTSGNTIYFGEGSWLTVV.

The CDR3 DNA sequence: TGTGCCTCGGGGGGGGGAGGACCTAACACAGATACGCAGTATTTT. It encodes CASGGGGPNTDTQYF. The chain recombines TRBV10-3 with TRBJ2-3; 8 nucleotides agree with TRBD2. Germline values: CDR1 ENHRY, CDR2 SYGVKD. The CDR3 sequence is 15 residues long. J gave up 2 bases and V 11 bases, and 12 bases lay outside the gene matches.

The chain joins TRBV2 to TRBJ2-5; no firm D call. This CDR3 contains 13 residues. Germline CDR1 and CDR2: SNHLY and FYNNEI. The V end was cut by 4 bases, the J end by 5 bases, with 11 bases between. The chain's CDR3 is CASSVGRRETQYF. The CDR3, as DNA: TGTGCCAGCAGTGTTGGTAGGCGGGAGACCCAGTACTTC.

This chain joins TRBV28 and TRBJ2-2, with 11 nucleotides matching TRBD1. J was trimmed by 4 bases and V by 9 bases; bases with no gene match: 4. The germline V gene has CDR1 MDHEN and CDR2 SYDVKM. CDR3 length equals 14 residues. The CDR3 loop is CASWTGGGTGELFF. The CDR3 DNA follows: TGTGCCAGTTGGACAGGGGGCGGCACCGGGGAGCTGTTTTTT.

The rearrangement uses TRBV6-1 and TRBJ1-2; weak D call: TRBD1 (6 bases). Germline CDR1 is MNHNS and CDR2 is SASEGT. The CDR3 length is 13 residues. The V end was cut by 4 bases, the J end by 8 bases, with 14 bases between. Written as DNA, the CDR3 is TGTGCCAGCAGTGCCTTTACAGGGTACGGCTACACCTTC. It codes for CASSAFTGYGYTF.

The J gene is TRBJ2-5, the V gene TRBV11-1; 11 nucleotides line up with TRBD2. V was pared by 5 bases and J by 4 bases, with 9 bases of the junction left unmatched. CDR1 is SGHAT, CDR2 FQDESV, per germline (reference sequence). The CDR3 sequence is 16 residues long. This CDR3 is CASSPLAGGGIETQYF. The CDR3, as DNA: TGTGCCAGCAGCCCGTTAGCGGGGGGGGGCATAGAGACCCAGTACTTC.

This chain joins TRBV19 and TRBJ2-5; 9 bases map to TRBD2. The trim removed 3 bases at V and 5 bases at J, leaving 16 bases unmatched. Germline loops: CDR1 LNHDA, CDR2 SQIVND (reference sequence). This CDR3 comprises 18 residues. The CDR3 DNA is TGTGCCAGTAGTATGATAGGGAAGTTCTCTAGCGGGGAGGAGACCCAGTACTTC. Translation: CASSMIGKFSSGEETQYF.

The chain joins TRBV4-1 to TRBJ2-3, with 10 bases that match TRBD2. The CDR3 is 18 residues long. Germline lookup yields CDR1 MGHRA and CDR2 YSYEKL. V was pared by 4 bases and J by 2 bases, with 12 bases of the junction left unmatched. In DNA form, the CDR3 reads TGCGCCAGCAGCCCCCGTAGCGGGGGGCCACAGTTCACAGATACGCAGTATTTT. This codes for CASSPRSGGPQFTDTQYF.

V usage is TRBV15 and J usage is TRBJ2-5; 12 nucleotides align to TRBD1. This CDR3 is 16 amino acids long. V dropped 1 base and J dropped 5; count of bases not matched to a gene: 5. Germline loops: CDR1 LNHNV, CDR2 YYDKDF (reference sequence). CDR3 region: CATSRVGTGGLETQYF. The DNA of the CDR3 is TGTGCCACCAGCAGAGTTGGGACAGGGGGCCTGGAGACCCAGTACTTC.

This rearrangement joins TRBV30 to TRBJ1-4; D may be TRBD1 (5 bases). In germline, CDR1 is GTSNPN, CDR2 SVGIG (reference sequence). This CDR3 is built from 14 residues. The ends were cut back, 5 bases at V and 8 bases at J, with 18 bases in the middle. The CDR3 sequence: CAWLTGTKEEKLFF. The DNA for the CDR3 is TGTGCCTGGCTGACCGGGACTAAGGAGGAAAAACTGTTTTTT.

The chain has TRBV10-2 and TRBJ2-7, with 7 bases identical to TRBD2. The ends lost 9 bases at V and 5 bases at J; junction bases unmatched: 13. Germline loops: CDR1 WSHSY, CDR2 SAAADI. The CDR3 runs to 14 residues. The CDR3 sequence is CASASLAVGNEQYF. CDR3 coding DNA: TGCGCCAGTGCCTCTCTAGCGGTCGGGAACGAGCAGTACTTC.

The chain carries TRBV4-1 and TRBJ1-2; TRBD1 might be the D (5 bases). The CDR3 spans 14 residues. V was trimmed by 0 bases and J by 8 bases, leaving 13 bases between them. CDR1 MGHRA and CDR2 YSYEKL come from the germline V gene. The CDR3 coding sequence is TGCGCCAGCAGCCAAGAGGAGGGGCGGGGGGGCTACACCTTC. It specifies CASSQEEGRGGYTF.

The chain joins TRBV11-3 to TRBJ1-1, with a tentative D call TRBD1 (6 bases). Germline CDR1 reads SGHNT; CDR2 reads YENEEA. V lost 3 bases, J lost 5 bases, and 13 bases lay in between. The CDR3 consists of 14 residues. CDR3 bases: TGTGCCAGCAGCTTGAGAGGGGGAGGGACTGAAGCTTTCTTT. Translation gives CASSLRGGGTEAFF.

The chain is built from TRBV10-2 and TRBJ1-2; D is perhaps TRBD1 (5 bases). The germline gives CDR1 WSHSY, CDR2 SAAADI. CDR3 size: 17 residues. Trimming removed 0 bases at V and 6 bases at J, with 20 bases between. CDR3 sequence reads: CASSESRFQRQKDGYTF. CDR3 bases: TGCGCCAGCAGTGAGTCGAGATTCCAGAGACAGAAAGATGGCTACACCTTC.